This T cell receptor (beta chain) was captured in a study of cytomegalovirus exposure and HLA in healthy donors. Study-wide results and caveats: Certain sequence variants were highly shared and formed a cluster, and this cluster was likely a sequencing artifact. V segments that were indistinguishable, TRBV6-2 and TRBV6-3 among them, were omitted from analysis.

Regarding this clone: Antigen unknown.

Germline trimming cut 6 bases from V and 4 bases from J; bases unmatched to any gene: 7. The CDR3 spans 16 residues. Germline V gene data show CDR1 as LGHNA and CDR2 as YNFKEQ. The PCR employed 60 Vbeta primers together with 13 Jbeta primers. Libraries were prepared by immunoSEQ multiplex PCR; TCRdb keeps only in-frame clonotypes and omits some of them. The table records tens of thousands of clones, 65% to 70% of them present only once. This chain connects TRBV4-2 to TRBJ2-1; 12 bases match TRBD2. Specimen: PBMCs. The clonotype comes from a man aged 40-49 years in good health and CMV-seropositive. DNA for the CDR3: TGTGCCAGCAGGCCAACTAGCGGGGGGCCGTACAATGAGCAGTTCTTC. It codes for CASRPTSGGPYNEQFF.